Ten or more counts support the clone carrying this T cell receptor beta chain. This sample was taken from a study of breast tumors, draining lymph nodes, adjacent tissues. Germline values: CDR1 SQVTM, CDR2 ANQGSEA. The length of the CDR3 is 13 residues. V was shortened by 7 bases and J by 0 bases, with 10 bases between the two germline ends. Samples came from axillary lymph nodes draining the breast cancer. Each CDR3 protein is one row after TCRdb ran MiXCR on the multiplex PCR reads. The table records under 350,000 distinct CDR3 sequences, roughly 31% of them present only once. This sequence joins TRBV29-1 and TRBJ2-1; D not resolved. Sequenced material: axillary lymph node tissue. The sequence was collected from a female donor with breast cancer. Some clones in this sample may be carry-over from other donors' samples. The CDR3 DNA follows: TGCAGCGCTCCGACACTCTCCTACAATGAGCAGTTCTTC. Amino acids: CSAPTLSYNEQFF.